This T cell receptor beta chain was observed in a study of T-cell reconstitution after alpha-beta-depleted transplantation in children. V was shortened by 5 bases and J by 4 bases, with 15 bases between the two germline ends. Germline V lookup: CDR1 DFQATT, CDR2 SNEGSKA (reference sequence). The CDR3 extends over 14 amino acids. Unique molecular identifiers were incorporated when the TCRbeta library was constructed. TCRdb analysed the PCR reads with MiXCR anew, one entry per CDR3 protein. The table has 65,000 to 75,000 distinct CDR3 sequences, 4.9% seen once. The sample holds many counts of this clonotype.

The receptor comes from a boy younger than two who had a stem cell transplant for acute myeloid leukemia, so the T cells may come from the graft donor. Sequences were derived from PBMCs, mostly from graft donor cells, sampled 180 days after TCRalphabeta/CD19-depleted stem cell transplant. V usage is TRBV20-1 and J usage is TRBJ1-5; D is uncertain. CDR3 region: CSASRAGGNQPQHF. The CDR3 DNA follows: TGCAGTGCTTCTAGGGCGGGAGGGAATCAGCCCCAGCATTTT.